This TCR beta chain was obtained from a study of T-cell reconstitution after alpha-beta-depleted transplantation in children. V was shortened by 4 bases and J by 0 bases, with 13 bases between the two germline ends. The CDR3 length is 16 residues. CDR1 SGHRS and CDR2 YFSETQ come from the germline V gene. This clonotype was counted a few times. Preparation of the TCRbeta library was carried out with unique molecular identifiers. TCRdb re-derived calls from the PCR reads in MiXCR, one entry per CDR3 protein. The sample lists approximately 510,000 distinct CDR3 sequences, approximately 20% seen once, with approximately 3% in the top ten.

The receptor was isolated from a human donor who donated a stem cell graft to a child with acute lymphoblastic leukemia. The chain couples TRBV5-1 to TRBJ1-4, with D hard to call. This sample comprised PBMCs from the stem cell graft donor, obtained from the stem cell graft. The CDR3 protein is CASSPMMVTTNEKLFF. CDR3 in DNA: TGCGCCAGCAGCCCGATGATGGTTACAACTAATGAAAAACTGTTTTTT.